These T cell receptor beta chains were read from a single sample in a study of early T cells in non-severe SARS-CoV-2 infection. TCRdb called the 5' RACE reads again in MiXCR, with one record for every CDR3 protein. The sample lists around 70,000 distinct CDR3 sequences, 12% occurring once. Input material: whole blood. These receptors came from an adult who was a healthcare worker with PCR-confirmed SARS-CoV-2 infection or an uninfected control (not recorded which). The CDR3 runs from the conserved cysteine through the conserved F or W. The order of the fields is V gene, J gene, clone size, D gene, CDR3 protein, CDR3 DNA. D genes are given only for firm matches. Not every row has a clone size; where given, it reads once, few, many or a size class.

V: TRBV6-1; J: TRBJ2-7; size: few; D: NA; CDR3: CASSKRYEQYF; DNA: TGTGCCAGCTCCAAACGCTACGAGCAGTACTTC
V: TRBV11-3; J: TRBJ2-1; size: NA; D: TRBD2; CDR3: CASSTGTSGGSMRQFF; DNA: TGTGCCAGCAGCACCGGGACTAGCGGGGGATCAATGAGGCAGTTCTTC
V: TRBV20-1; J: TRBJ2-3; size: many; D: TRBD2; CDR3: CSASQPPQRGGRETQYF; DNA: TGCAGTGCTAGTCAGCCCCCCCAGCGGGGGGGCCGAGAGACGCAGTATTTT
V: TRBV7-2; J: TRBJ2-3; size: NA; D: TRBD2; CDR3: CASSSGLAGLVDTQYF; DNA: TGTGCCAGCAGCTCGGGACTAGCGGGGTTAGTAGATACGCAGTATTTT
V: TRBV18; J: TRBJ1-2; size: many; D: NA; CDR3: CASSLTSSNYGYTF; DNA: TGTGCCAGCTCCCTTACTTCATCTAACTATGGCTACACCTTC
V: TRBV10-1; J: TRBJ2-1; size: many; D: NA; CDR3: CASSFGHSSYNEQFF; DNA: TGCGCCAGCAGTTTTGGCCACAGTTCCTACAATGAGCAGTTCTTC
V: TRBV9; J: TRBJ1-2; size: NA; D: NA; CDR3: CASSVTQGLDGYTF; DNA: TGTGCCAGCAGCGTTACGCAGGGATTAGATGGCTACACCTTC
V: TRBV30; J: TRBJ1-6; size: many; D: NA; CDR3: CATRDNYNSPLHF; DNA: TGTGCAACGAGGGATAACTATAATTCACCCCTCCACTTT
V: TRBV28; J: TRBJ2-5; size: few; D: TRBD2; CDR3: CASSSTTSAQYF; DNA: TGTGCCAGCAGTTCCACGACTAGCGCCCAGTACTTC
V: TRBV7-9; J: TRBJ2-5; size: NA; D: TRBD1; CDR3: CASSFRQGQETQYF; DNA: TGTGCCAGCAGCTTCCGACAGGGGCAAGAGACCCAGTACTTC
V: TRBV5-1; J: TRBJ1-2; size: many; D: TRBD1; CDR3: CASKGQGDAGGYTF; DNA: TGCGCCAGCAAGGGACAGGGAGACGCGGGTGGCTACACCTTC
V: TRBV3-1; J: TRBJ1-1; size: few; D: NA; CDR3: CASSPSVPSNTEAFF; DNA: TGTGCCAGCAGCCCATCGGTCCCCTCGAACACTGAAGCTTTCTTT
V: TRBV12-5; J: TRBJ2-3; size: NA; D: NA; CDR3: CASGSESWGPDTQYF; DNA: TGTGCTAGTGGTTCGGAATCCTGGGGGCCCGATACGCAGTATTTT
V: TRBV3-1; J: TRBJ2-1; size: many; D: NA; CDR3: CASSLRGSSYNEQFF; DNA: TGTGCCAGCAGCCTTCGGGGGAGCTCCTACAATGAGCAGTTCTTC
V: TRBV14; J: TRBJ2-2; size: NA; D: TRBD1; CDR3: CASSQPGQGAYTGELFF; DNA: TGTGCCAGCAGCCAACCCGGACAGGGGGCTTACACCGGGGAGCTGTTTTTT
V: TRBV11-2; J: TRBJ1-1; size: NA; D: NA; CDR3: CASSSSGTVAFF; DNA: TGTGCCAGCAGCTCGTCCGGGACGGTCGCTTTCTTT
V: TRBV5-4; J: TRBJ2-5; size: many; D: TRBD2; CDR3: CASSLATSGGQETQYF; DNA: TGTGCCAGCAGCTTGGCAACTAGCGGGGGACAAGAGACCCAGTACTTC
V: TRBV30; J: TRBJ2-3; size: few; D: TRBD2; CDR3: CAWSLAGDSDTQYF; DNA: TGTGCCTGGTCCCTAGCGGGGGATTCAGATACGCAGTATTTT
V: TRBV6-2/TRBV6-3; J: TRBJ1-2; size: few; D: TRBD1; CDR3: CASSRFRTGDYGYTF; DNA: TGTGCCAGCAGTCGCTTCCGGACAGGGGACTATGGCTACACCTTC
V: TRBV12-3/TRBV12-4; J: TRBJ1-3; size: many; D: NA; CDR3: CASEGGPGNTIYF; DNA: TGTGCCAGCGAGGGGGGCCCTGGAAACACCATATATTTT
V: TRBV7-9; J: TRBJ2-1; size: NA; D: NA; CDR3: CASSLGPGTPPFF; DNA: TGTGCCAGCAGCTTAGGGCCAGGGACGCCCCCGTTCTTC
V: TRBV9; J: TRBJ2-3; size: NA; D: NA; CDR3: CASSAGGLDTQYF; DNA: TGTGCCAGCAGCGCGGGGGGCCTAGATACGCAGTATTTT
V: TRBV20-1; J: TRBJ2-3; size: many; D: NA; CDR3: CSARGPDTQYF; DNA: TGCAGTGCTAGAGGGCCAGATACGCAGTATTTT
V: TRBV29-1; J: TRBJ2-2; size: many; D: NA; CDR3: CSVVGKVNTGELFF; DNA: TGCAGCGTTGTGGGCAAGGTGAACACCGGGGAGCTGTTTTTT
V: TRBV7-7; J: TRBJ1-3; size: few; D: NA; CDR3: CASSSDDRNTIYF; DNA: TGTGCTAGCAGCTCGGACGACCGAAACACCATATATTTT
V: TRBV30; J: TRBJ1-6; size: few; D: NA; CDR3: CAWSVTPEIRNSPLHF; DNA: TGTGCCTGGAGTGTTACCCCGGAGATTCGTAATTCACCCCTCCACTTT
V: TRBV5-1; J: TRBJ2-2; size: once; D: NA; CDR3: CASSFQENAGELFF; DNA: TGCGCCAGCAGCTTCCAGGAAAACGCCGGGGAGCTGTTTTTT
V: TRBV6-1; J: TRBJ1-2; size: NA; D: NA; CDR3: CASSVEKGNYGYTF; DNA: TGTGCCAGCAGTGTGGAGAAGGGCAACTATGGCTACACCTTC
V: TRBV10-3; J: TRBJ1-5; size: many; D: NA; CDR3: CAISDSGSNQPQHF; DNA: TGTGCCATCAGTGACTCGGGTAGCAATCAGCCCCAGCATTTT